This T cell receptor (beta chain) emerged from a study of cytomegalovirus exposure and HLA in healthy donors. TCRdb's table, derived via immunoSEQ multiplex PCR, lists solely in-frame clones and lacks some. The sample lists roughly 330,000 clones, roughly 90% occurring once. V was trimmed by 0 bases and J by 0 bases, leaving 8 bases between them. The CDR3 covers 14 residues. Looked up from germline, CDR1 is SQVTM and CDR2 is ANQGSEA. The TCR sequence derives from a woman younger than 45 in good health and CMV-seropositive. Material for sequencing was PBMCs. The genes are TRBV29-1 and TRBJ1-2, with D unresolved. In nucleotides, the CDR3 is TGCAGCGTTGAAGAGTGGGTATCTAACTATGGCTACACCTTC. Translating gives CSVEEWVSNYGYTF.